The following is a T cell receptor (beta chain) sequence with its context. Its cognate antigen is unknown. Here immunoSEQ multiplex PCR was the method, and the copy in TCRdb shows in-frame clones only, minus some. Among approximately 92,000 clones listed, roughly 88% were seen once. The data stem from a study of T cell responses to AZD1222 COVID-19 vaccine. Study summary: Investigators merged groups given second doses at roughly 4 or roughly 12 weeks.

The study's findings and limits: Targets within unmutated variant regions were reportedly found for nearly half of spike-specific TCRs. Compared with day 0, the breadth and depth of the Spike-specific TCR repertoire rose significantly after two doses of AZD1222. Dominant at 160-218 and 743-854, vaccine-associated CD4 TCRs also spanned spike.

Per germline, CDR1 SGHTS and CDR2 YDEGEE. Trimming stripped 1 base from V and 5 bases from J, with 10 bases between. The CDR3 sequence is 14 residues long. This sample comprised peripheral blood, obtained on day 0 of AZD1222 vaccination. This TCR derives from an adult in good health. The genes are TRBV5-8 and TRBJ1-5; no clear D. As DNA, the CDR3 is TGTGCCAGCAGCTTGACGGAGATATATCAGCCCCAGCATTTT. This encodes CASSLTEIYQPQHF.